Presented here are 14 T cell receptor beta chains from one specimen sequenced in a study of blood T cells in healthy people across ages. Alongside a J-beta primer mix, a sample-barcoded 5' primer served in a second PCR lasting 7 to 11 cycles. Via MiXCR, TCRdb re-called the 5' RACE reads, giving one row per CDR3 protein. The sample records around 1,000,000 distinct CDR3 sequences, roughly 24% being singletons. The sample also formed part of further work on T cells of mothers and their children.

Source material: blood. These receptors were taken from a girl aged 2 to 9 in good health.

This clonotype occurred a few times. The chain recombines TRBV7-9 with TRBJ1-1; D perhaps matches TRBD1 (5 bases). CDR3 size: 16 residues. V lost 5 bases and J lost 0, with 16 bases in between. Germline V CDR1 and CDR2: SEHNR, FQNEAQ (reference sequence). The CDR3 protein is CASSPTGLFLNTEAFF. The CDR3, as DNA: TGTGCCAGCAGCCCCACGGGACTGTTCTTGAACACTGAAGCTTTCTTT.

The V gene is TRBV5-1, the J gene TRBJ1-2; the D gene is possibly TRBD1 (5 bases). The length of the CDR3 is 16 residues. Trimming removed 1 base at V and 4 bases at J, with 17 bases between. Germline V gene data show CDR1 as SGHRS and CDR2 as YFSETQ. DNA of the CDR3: TGCGCCAGCAGCTTGTACCCGGGACTCCTTCCCTATGGCTACACCTTC. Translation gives CASSLYPGLLPYGYTF.

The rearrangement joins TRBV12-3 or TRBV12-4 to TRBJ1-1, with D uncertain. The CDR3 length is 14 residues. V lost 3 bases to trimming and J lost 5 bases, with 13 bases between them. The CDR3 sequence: CASSFDGVMTEAFF. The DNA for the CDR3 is TGTGCCAGCAGTTTTGATGGTGTGATGACTGAAGCTTTCTTT.

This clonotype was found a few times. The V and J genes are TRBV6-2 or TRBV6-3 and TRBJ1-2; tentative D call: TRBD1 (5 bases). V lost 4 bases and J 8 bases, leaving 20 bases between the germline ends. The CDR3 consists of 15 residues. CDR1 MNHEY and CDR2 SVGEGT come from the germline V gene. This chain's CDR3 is CASSSPMGGASGYTF. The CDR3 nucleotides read TGTGCCAGCAGTTCCCCCATGGGAGGGGCGAGCGGCTACACCTTC.

The CDR3 nucleotides read TGCGCCAGCAGCTGGACCGGGACAGGGATGGATACGCAGTATTTT. It yields the protein CASSWTGTGMDTQYF. The genes are TRBV5-1 and TRBJ2-3; TRBD1 matches at 9 bases. Germline V lookup: CDR1 SGHRS, CDR2 YFSETQ. CDR3 length: 15 residues. J was trimmed by 6 bases and V by 3 bases; bases with no gene match: 8. The entire variable domain, with the rest obtained from reference TRBV5-1 and TRBJ2-3, is as follows: KAGVTQTPRYLIKTRGQQVTLSCSPISGHRSVSWYQQTPGQGLQFLFEYFSETQRNKGNFPGRFSGRQFSNSRSEMNVSTLELGDSALYLCASSWTGTGMDTQYFGPGTRLTVL.

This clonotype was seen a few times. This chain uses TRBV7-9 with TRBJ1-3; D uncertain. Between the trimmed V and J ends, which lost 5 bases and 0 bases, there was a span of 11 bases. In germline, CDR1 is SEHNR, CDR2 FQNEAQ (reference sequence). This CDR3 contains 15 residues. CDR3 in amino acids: CASSPDRFSGNTIYF. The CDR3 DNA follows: TGTGCCAGCAGCCCAGACCGCTTCTCTGGAAACACCATATATTTT.

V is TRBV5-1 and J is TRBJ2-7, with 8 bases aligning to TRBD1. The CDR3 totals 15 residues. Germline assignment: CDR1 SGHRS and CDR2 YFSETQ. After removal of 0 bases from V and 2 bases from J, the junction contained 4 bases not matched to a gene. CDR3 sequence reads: CASSLGTGITYEQYF. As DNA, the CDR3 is TGCGCCAGCAGCTTGGGGACAGGGATTACCTACGAGCAGTACTTC. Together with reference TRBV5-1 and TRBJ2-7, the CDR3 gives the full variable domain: KAGVTQTPRYLIKTRGQQVTLSCSPISGHRSVSWYQQTPGQGLQFLFEYFSETQRNKGNFPGRFSGRQFSNSRSEMNVSTLELGDSALYLCASSLGTGITYEQYFGPGTRLTVT.

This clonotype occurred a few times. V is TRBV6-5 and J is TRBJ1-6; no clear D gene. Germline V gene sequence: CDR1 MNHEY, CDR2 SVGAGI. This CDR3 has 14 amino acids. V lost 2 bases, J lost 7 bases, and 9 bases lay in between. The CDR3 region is CASSYRARNSPLHF. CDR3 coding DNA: TGTGCCAGCAGTTACAGGGCACGCAATTCACCCCTCCACTTT.

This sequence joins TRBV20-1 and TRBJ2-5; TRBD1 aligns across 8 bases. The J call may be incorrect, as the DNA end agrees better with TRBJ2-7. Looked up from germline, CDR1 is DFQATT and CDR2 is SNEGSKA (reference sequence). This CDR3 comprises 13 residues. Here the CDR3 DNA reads TGCAGTGCCCCGAACAGGGGGTCCTACGAGCAGTACTTC. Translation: CSAPNRGSYEQYF.

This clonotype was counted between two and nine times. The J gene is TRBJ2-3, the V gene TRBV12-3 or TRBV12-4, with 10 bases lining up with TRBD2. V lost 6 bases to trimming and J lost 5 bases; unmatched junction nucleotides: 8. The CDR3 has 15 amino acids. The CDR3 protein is CASSRGLAALDTQYF. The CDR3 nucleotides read TGTGCCAGCAGCCGTGGACTAGCGGCGCTAGATACGCAGTATTTT.

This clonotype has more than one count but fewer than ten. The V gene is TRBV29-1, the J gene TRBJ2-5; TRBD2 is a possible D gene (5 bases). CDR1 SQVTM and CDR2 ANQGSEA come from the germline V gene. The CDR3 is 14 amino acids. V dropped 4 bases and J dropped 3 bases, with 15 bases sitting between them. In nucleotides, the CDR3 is TGCAGCGTTGCGCTGATGGGTAGCGAAGAGACCCAGTACTTC. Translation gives CSVALMGSEETQYF.

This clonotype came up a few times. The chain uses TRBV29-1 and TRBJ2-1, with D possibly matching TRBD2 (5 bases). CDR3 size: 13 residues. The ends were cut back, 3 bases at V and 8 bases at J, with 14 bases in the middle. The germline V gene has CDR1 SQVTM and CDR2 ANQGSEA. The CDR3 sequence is CSVDTEGRDEQFF. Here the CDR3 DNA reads TGCAGCGTTGATACCGAGGGCCGGGATGAGCAGTTCTTC.

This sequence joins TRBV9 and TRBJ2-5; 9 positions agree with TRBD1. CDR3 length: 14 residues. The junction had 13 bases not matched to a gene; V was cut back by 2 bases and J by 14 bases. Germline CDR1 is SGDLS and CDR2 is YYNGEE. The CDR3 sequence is CASSVSGWTGALYF. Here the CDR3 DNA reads TGTGCCAGCAGCGTTTCGGGTTGGACAGGGGCCCTTTACTTC.

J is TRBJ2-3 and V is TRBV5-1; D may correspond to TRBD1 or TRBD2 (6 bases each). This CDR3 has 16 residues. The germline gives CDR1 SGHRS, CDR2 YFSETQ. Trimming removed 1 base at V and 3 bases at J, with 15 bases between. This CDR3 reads CASSLISRGGTDTQYF. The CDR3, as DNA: TGCGCCAGCAGCTTGATCTCCAGGGGAGGAACAGATACGCAGTATTTT.